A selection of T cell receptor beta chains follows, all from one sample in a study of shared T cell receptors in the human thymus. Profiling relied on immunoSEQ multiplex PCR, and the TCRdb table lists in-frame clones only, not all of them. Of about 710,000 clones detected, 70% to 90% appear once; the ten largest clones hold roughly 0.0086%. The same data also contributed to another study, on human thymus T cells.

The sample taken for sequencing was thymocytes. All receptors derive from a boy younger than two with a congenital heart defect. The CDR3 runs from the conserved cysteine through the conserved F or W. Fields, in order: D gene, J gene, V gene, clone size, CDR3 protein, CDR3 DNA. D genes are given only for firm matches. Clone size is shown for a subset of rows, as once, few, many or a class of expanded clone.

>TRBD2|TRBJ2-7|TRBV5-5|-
CASSFRLAGGRSYEQYF
TGTGCCAGCAGCTTCCGACTAGCGGGGGGCCGGTCCTACGAGCAGTACTTC
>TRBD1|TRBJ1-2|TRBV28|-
CASSLQGARPRGYTF
TGTGCCAGCAGTTTACAGGGGGCCCGACCCCGGGGCTACACCTTC
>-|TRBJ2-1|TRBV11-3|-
CASSFGSRDTFYNEQFF
TGTGCCAGCAGCTTCGGGTCACGGGACACATTTTACAATGAGCAGTTCTTC
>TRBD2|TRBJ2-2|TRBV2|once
CASRTSGRGTGELFF
TGTGCCAGCAGAACTAGCGGGAGAGGAACCGGGGAGCTGTTTTTT
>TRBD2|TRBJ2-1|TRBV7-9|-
CASSVGSGRGYNEQFF
TGTGCCAGCAGCGTTGGTAGCGGGAGGGGGTACAATGAGCAGTTCTTC
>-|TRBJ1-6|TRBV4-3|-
CASSQESPSYNSPLHF
TGCGCCAGCAGCCAAGAATCTCCCTCCTATAATTCACCCCTCCACTTT
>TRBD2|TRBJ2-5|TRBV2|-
CASSELAGILETQYF
TGTGCCAGCAGTGAGCTAGCGGGGATTCTCGAGACCCAGTACTTC
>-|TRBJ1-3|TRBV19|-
CASSLGGNSGNTIYF
TGTGCCAGTAGTCTCGGCGGGAACTCTGGAAACACCATATATTTT
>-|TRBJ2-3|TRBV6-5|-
CASRVQLSTDTQYF
TGTGCCAGCAGAGTACAGTTGAGCACAGATACGCAGTATTTT
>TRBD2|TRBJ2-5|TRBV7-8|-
CASSLVLAGKETQYF
TGTGCCAGCAGCTTAGTACTAGCGGGAAAAGAGACCCAGTACTTC
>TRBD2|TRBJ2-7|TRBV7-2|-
CASSSAVGLAAYHSYEQYF
TGTGCCAGCAGCTCCGCCGTCGGACTAGCGGCCTATCACTCCTACGAGCAGTACTTC
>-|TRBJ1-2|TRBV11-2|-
CASSSFSGSLTF
TGTGCCAGCAGCTCCTTCAGCGGTAGTCTCACCTTC
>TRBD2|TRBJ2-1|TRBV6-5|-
CASSSPPSGPSDEQFF
TGTGCCAGCAGTTCCCCCCCTAGCGGCCCCTCCGATGAGCAGTTCTTC
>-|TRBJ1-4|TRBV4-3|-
CASSQIPSGEKLFF
TGCGCCAGCAGCCAAATCCCCAGCGGGGAAAAACTGTTTTTT
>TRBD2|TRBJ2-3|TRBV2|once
CASRPGLAGGRGTTDTQYF
TGTGCCAGCAGACCCGGACTAGCGGGAGGGCGTGGAACCACAGATACGCAGTATTTT
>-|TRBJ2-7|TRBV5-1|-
CASSSRAGQYEQYF
TGCGCCAGCAGCTCCCGGGCTGGACAATACGAGCAGTACTTC
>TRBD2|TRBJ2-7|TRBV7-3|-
CASSLTLLAGGSYEQYF
TGTGCCAGCAGCTTAACCCTTCTAGCGGGGGGGTCCTACGAGCAGTACTTC
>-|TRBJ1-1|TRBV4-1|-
CASSPMRGGNTEAFF
TGCGCCAGCAGCCCCATGAGGGGGGGGAACACTGAAGCTTTCTTT
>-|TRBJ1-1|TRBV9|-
CASSTSRGSTEAFF
TGTGCCAGCAGCACATCAAGGGGCAGCACTGAAGCTTTCTTT
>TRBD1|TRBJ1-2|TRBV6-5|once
CASRRSLGTDYGYTF
TGTGCCAGCAGGCGATCCCTCGGGACAGACTATGGCTACACCTTC
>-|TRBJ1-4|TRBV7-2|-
CANRTANEKLFF
TGTGCCAACCGGACAGCAAATGAAAAACTGTTTTTT
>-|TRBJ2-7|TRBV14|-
CASSQDLRPTGGQYF
TGTGCCAGCAGCCAAGACCTCCGGCCGACAGGAGGGCAGTACTTC
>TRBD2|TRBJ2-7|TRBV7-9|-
CASSLVLADNEQYF
TGTGCCAGCAGCTTAGTTCTAGCGGATAACGAGCAGTACTTC
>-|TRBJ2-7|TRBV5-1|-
CASSLGPAVHYEQYF
TGCGCCAGCAGCTTGGGCCCAGCGGTCCACTACGAGCAGTACTTC
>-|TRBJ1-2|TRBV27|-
CASSQSRAKGPGYGYTF
TGTGCCAGCAGCCAAAGCCGGGCCAAGGGGCCCGGCTATGGCTACACCTTC
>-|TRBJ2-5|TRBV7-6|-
CATGSGVGTQYF
TGTGCCACCGGGAGTGGGGTTGGGACCCAGTACTTC
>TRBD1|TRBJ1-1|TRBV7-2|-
CASSSTQGWTEAFF
TGTGCCAGCAGCTCCACACAGGGGTGGACTGAAGCTTTCTTT
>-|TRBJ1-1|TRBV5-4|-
CASSLGGPEAFF
TGTGCCAGCAGCTTGGGGGGGCCTGAAGCTTTCTTT
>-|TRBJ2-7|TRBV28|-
CASTWRSSSHEQYF
TGTGCCAGCACCTGGAGATCTAGTTCCCACGAGCAGTACTTC
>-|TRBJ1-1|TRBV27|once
CASRRAGTEAFF
TGTGCCAGCAGGAGGGCTGGCACTGAAGCTTTCTTT
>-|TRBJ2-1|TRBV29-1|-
CSVEETGQGHNEQFF
TGCAGCGTTGAAGAGACCGGGCAGGGCCACAATGAGCAGTTCTTC
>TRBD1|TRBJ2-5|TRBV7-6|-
CASGRDSKDQETQYF
TGTGCCAGCGGCCGGGACAGCAAAGACCAAGAGACCCAGTACTTC
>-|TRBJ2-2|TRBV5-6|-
CASSQVIDTGELFF
TGTGCCAGCAGCCAGGTGATTGACACCGGGGAGCTGTTTTTT
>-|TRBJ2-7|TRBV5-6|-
CASSFGFTYEQYF
TGTGCCAGCAGCTTCGGGTTTACCTACGAGCAGTACTTC
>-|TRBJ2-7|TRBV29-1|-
CSVSGTYEQYF
TGCAGCGTCTCCGGTACCTACGAGCAGTACTTC
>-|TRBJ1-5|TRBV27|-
CASSLAGSSNQPQHF
TGTGCCAGCAGTTTAGCGGGAAGTAGCAATCAGCCCCAGCATTTT
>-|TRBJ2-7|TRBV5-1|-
CASSFEREPSEQYF
TGCGCCAGCAGCTTTGAGCGAGAGCCCTCCGAGCAGTACTTC
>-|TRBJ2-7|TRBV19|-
CASSPRLGGGLGPSYEQYF
TGTGCCAGTAGTCCTAGACTAGGGGGGGGTCTAGGCCCCTCCTACGAGCAGTACTTC
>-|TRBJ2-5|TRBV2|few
CASSESPYGETQYF
TGTGCCAGCAGTGAATCCCCGTACGGAGAGACCCAGTACTTC
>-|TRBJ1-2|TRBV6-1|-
CASSDGRDYGYTF
TGTGCCAGCAGTGATGGCAGGGATTATGGCTACACCTTC
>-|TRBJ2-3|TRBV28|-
CASSYWGPRPVTDTQYF
TGTGCCAGCAGTTACTGGGGCCCAAGGCCGGTCACAGATACGCAGTATTTT
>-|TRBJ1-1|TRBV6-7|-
CASSYSPTAPNTEAFF
TGTGCCAGCAGTTACTCACCGACAGCCCCCAACACTGAAGCTTTCTTT
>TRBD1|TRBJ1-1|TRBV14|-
CASSLGTANTEAFF
TGTGCCAGCAGCCTGGGGACAGCGAACACTGAAGCTTTCTTT
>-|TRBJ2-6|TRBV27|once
CASSLARGSGANVLTF
TGTGCCAGCAGTTTGGCCCGGGGCTCTGGGGCCAACGTCCTGACTTTC
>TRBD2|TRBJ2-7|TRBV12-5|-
CASGFYGYGLAEHSYEQYF
TGTGCTAGTGGTTTTTACGGATACGGACTAGCGGAGCATTCCTACGAGCAGTACTTC
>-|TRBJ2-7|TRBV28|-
CASSLNYEQYF
TGTGCCAGCAGTCTTAACTACGAGCAGTACTTC
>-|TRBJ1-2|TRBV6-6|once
CASRWSSLANYGYTF
TGTGCCAGCAGGTGGAGTTCCTTAGCTAACTATGGCTACACCTTC
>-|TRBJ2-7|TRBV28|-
CASSCRVVGREQYF
TGTGCCAGCAGTTGCCGGGTGGTCGGCCGCGAGCAGTACTTC
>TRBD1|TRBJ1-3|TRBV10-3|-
CAISEWYITGGGDTIYF
TGTGCCATCAGTGAATGGTACATCACAGGGGGAGGAGACACCATATATTTT
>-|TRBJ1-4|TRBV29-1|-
CSVTEPSTNEKLFF
TGCAGCGTTACAGAGCCCTCAACTAATGAAAAACTGTTTTTT
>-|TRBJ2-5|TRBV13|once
CASSLGLTGGVETQYF
TGTGCCAGCAGCTTAGGCCTAACAGGTGGAGTAGAGACCCAGTACTTC
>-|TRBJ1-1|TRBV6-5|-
CASSLLGIGMNTEAFF
TGTGCCAGCAGTTTGTTGGGAATCGGGATGAACACTGAAGCTTTCTTT
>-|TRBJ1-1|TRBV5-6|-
CASSPSGVLNTEAFF
TGTGCCAGCAGCCCCAGCGGGGTTTTGAACACTGAAGCTTTCTTT
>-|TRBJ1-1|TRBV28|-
CASSFGRPPEAFF
TGTGCCAGCAGTTTCGGCAGGCCCCCCGAAGCTTTCTTT
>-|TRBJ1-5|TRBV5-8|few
CASSLWQIAGYSNQPQHF
TGTGCCAGCAGCTTGTGGCAGATCGCCGGGTATAGCAATCAGCCCCAGCATTTT
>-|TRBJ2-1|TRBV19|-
CAPWGGAENEQFF
TGTGCCCCCTGGGGGGGGGCGGAAAATGAGCAGTTCTTC
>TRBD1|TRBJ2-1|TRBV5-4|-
CASSPGTGAYNEQFF
TGTGCCAGCAGCCCCGGGACAGGGGCCTACAATGAGCAGTTCTTC
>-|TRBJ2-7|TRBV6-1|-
CATLTSGPVVYEQYF
TGTGCCACCTTAACGAGCGGACCCGTGGTCTACGAGCAGTACTTC